This T cell receptor beta chain was obtained from a study of cytomegalovirus exposure and HLA in healthy donors. Findings of the study overall: Later analysis found that TCR beta chains associated with HLA were more clonally expanded than other, equally common chains.

From germline, CDR1 is MNHNS and CDR2 SASEGT. CDR3 length: 15 amino acids. Trimming took 0 bases from V and 11 from J, leaving 19 bases between them. As concerns this clone: Its antigen is not identified.

Vbeta (60) and Jbeta (13) primers were used in the PCR. Here immunoSEQ multiplex PCR was the method, and the copy in TCRdb shows in-frame clones only, minus some. The profile covers about 82,000 clones, with about 74% appearing a single time and 6.2% taken by the ten largest. The V and J genes are TRBV6-1 and TRBJ1-1; D may be TRBD1 (5 bases). The source material was PBMCs. The clonotype was recovered from a woman between 50 and 59 years old in good health and CMV-seropositive. CDR3 residues: CASSEANSQGPSAFF. The CDR3 bases are TGTGCCAGCAGTGAAGCTAATTCCCAGGGTCCGTCCGCTTTCTTT.